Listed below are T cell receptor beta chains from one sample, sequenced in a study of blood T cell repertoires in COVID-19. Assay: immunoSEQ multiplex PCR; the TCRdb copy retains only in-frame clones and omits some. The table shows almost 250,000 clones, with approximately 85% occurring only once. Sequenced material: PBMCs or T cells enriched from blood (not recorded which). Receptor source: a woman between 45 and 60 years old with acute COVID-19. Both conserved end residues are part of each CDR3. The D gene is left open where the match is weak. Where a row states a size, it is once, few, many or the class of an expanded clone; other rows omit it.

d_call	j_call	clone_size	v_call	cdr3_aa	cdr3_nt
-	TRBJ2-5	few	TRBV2	CASSERGHGETQYF	TGTGCCAGCAGTGAAAGGGGACACGGGGAGACCCAGTACTTC
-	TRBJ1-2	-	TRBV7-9	CASSESQAGGYYGYTF	TGTGCCAGCAGCGAATCTCAGGCGGGGGGGTACTATGGCTACACCTTC
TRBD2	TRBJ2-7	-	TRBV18	CASSPGGGSSYEQYF	TGTGCCAGCTCACCAGGGGGGGGGAGCTCCTACGAGCAGTACTTC
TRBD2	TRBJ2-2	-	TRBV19	CASKIQQGFGRVAGELFF	TGTGCCAGTAAAATTCAACAGGGTTTCGGGAGGGTGGCCGGGGAGCTGTTTTTT
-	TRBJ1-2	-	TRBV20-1	CSATDQGYGYTF	TGCAGTGCTACTGACCAGGGGTATGGCTACACCTTC
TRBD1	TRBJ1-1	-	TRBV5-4	CASKDREASAPMNTEAFF	TGTGCCAGCAAGGACAGGGAAGCGTCCGCACCCATGAACACTGAAGCTTTCTTT
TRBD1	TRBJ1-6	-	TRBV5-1	CASSLNTGANNSPLHF	TGCGCCAGCAGCTTAAATACAGGGGCGAATAATTCACCCCTCCACTTT
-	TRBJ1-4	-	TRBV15	CATSSSRFSNEKLFF	TGTGCCACCAGCAGCAGCAGGTTTTCTAATGAAAAACTGTTTTTT
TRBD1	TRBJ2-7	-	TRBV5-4	CASSSGTGGYEQYF	TGTGCCAGCAGCTCCGGGACAGGGGGCTACGAGCAGTACTTC
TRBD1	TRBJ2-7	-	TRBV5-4	CASRPDRAGEQYF	TGTGCCAGCAGGCCCGACAGGGCGGGCGAGCAGTACTTC
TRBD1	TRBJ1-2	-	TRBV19	CASSQARDRGFSGYTF	TGTGCCAGTAGTCAGGCCCGGGACAGGGGTTTTTCTGGCTACACCTTC
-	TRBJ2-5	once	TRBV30	CAWEISGAGGQYF	TGTGCCTGGGAGATATCAGGGGCCGGAGGCCAGTACTTC
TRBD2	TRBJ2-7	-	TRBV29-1	CSVQGLAGVTYEQYF	TGCAGCGTTCAGGGACTAGCGGGGGTAACCTACGAGCAGTACTTC
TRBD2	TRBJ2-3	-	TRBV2	CASATGTSGRTDTQYF	TGTGCCAGCGCCACCGGGACTAGCGGACGCACAGATACGCAGTATTTT
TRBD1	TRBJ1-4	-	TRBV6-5	CASSRGQNEKLFF	TGTGCCAGCAGTCGGGGACAGAATGAAAAACTGTTTTTT
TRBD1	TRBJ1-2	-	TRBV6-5	CASSYQGQGGYGYTF	TGTGCCAGCAGTTACCAGGGACAGGGGGGCTATGGCTACACCTTC
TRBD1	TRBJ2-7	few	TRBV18	CASSAYDRVMREQYF	TGTGCCAGCTCAGCATACGACAGGGTGATGAGGGAGCAGTACTTC
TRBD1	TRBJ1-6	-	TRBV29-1	CSVGTDYNSPLHF	TGCAGCGTCGGGACAGACTATAATTCACCCCTCCACTTT
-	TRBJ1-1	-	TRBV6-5	CASSSGGFSHTEAFF	TGTGCCAGCAGTTCCGGGGGATTTTCGCACACTGAAGCTTTCTTT
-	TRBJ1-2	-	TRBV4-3	CASSQDTTAYGYTF	TGCGCCAGCAGCCAAGATACCACAGCTTATGGCTACACCTTC
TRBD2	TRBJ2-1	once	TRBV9	CASSVEAGGPEDEQFF	TGTGCCAGCAGCGTAGAGGCGGGGGGGCCGGAGGATGAGCAGTTCTTC
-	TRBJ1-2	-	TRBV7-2	CASSLEGVGRVNGYTF	TGTGCCAGCAGCTTAGAGGGGGTGGGCAGGGTCAATGGCTACACCTTC
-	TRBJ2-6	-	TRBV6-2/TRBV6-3	CASSLQGAGANVLTF	TGTGCCAGCAGTCTACAGGGTGCTGGGGCCAACGTCCTGACTTTC
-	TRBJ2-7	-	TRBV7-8	CASSLQAISYEQYF	TGTGCCAGCAGCTTACAGGCCATCTCCTACGAGCAGTACTTC
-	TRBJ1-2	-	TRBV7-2	CASSSSTGFSIYGYTF	TGTGCCAGCAGCTCGTCAACAGGGTTCTCAATCTATGGCTACACCTTC
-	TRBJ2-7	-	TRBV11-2	CASSLPANQNRDF	TGTGCCAGCAGCTTACCCGCGAACCAAAATCGGGACTTC
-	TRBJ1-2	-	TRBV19	CASSMDGTLYGYTF	TGTGCCAGTAGTATGGATGGGACTCTCTATGGCTACACCTTC
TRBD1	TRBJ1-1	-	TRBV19	CASKEMGQGREGTEAFF	TGTGCCAGTAAGGAAATGGGACAGGGGCGTGAGGGCACTGAAGCTTTCTTT
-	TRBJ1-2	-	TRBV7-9	CASTPQGGEQGYTF	TGTGCCAGCACCCCACAGGGAGGGGAGCAGGGCTACACCTTC
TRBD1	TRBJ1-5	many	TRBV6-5	CASRLDRAGNQPQHF	TGTGCCAGCAGACTCGACAGGGCCGGCAATCAGCCCCAGCATTTT